The next 9 T cell receptor beta chains were all read from a single sample in a study of blood T cells in healthy people across ages. Using a J-beta primer mix together with a sample-barcoded 5' primer, a second PCR was run for roughly 6 to 12 cycles. TCRdb re-called the 5' RACE reads through MiXCR, storing one row per CDR3 protein. This repertoire shows some 760,000 distinct CDR3 sequences, 20% to 25% found once; its top ten account for under 4.5%. A further study also used this sample, focusing on T cells of mothers and their children.

Specimen: blood. The receptors originated from a boy younger than 18 in good health.

The chain employs TRBV19 and TRBJ1-4; D ambiguous. Germline-derived CDR1 and CDR2 are LNHDA and SQIVND (reference sequence). The CDR3 is 15 residues long. V was clipped by 3 bases and J by 8 bases, with 16 bases between them. The CDR3 DNA reads TGTGCCAGTAGTATGACGACCACCACGGAAGAAAAACTGTTTTTT. It codes for CASSMTTTTEEKLFF. The whole variable domain, filled in from reference TRBV19 and TRBJ1-4, reads DGGITQSPKYLFRKEGQNVTLSCEQNLNHDAMYWYRQDPGQGLRLIYYSQIVNDFQKGDIAEGYSVSREKKESFPLTVTSAQKNPTAFYLCASSMTTTTEEKLFFGSGTQLSVL.

The V and J genes are TRBV29-1 and TRBJ2-5; D might be TRBD1 or TRBD2, each matching 6 bases. The germline V and J ends were trimmed by 5 bases and 5 bases, with 12 bases remaining between them. This CDR3 is 12 amino acids long. Germline V CDR1 and CDR2: SQVTM, ANQGSEA. CDR3 region: CSVTGAEETQYF. DNA of the CDR3: TGCAGCGTTACGGGGGCAGAGGAGACCCAGTACTTC. Looking up the rest from reference TRBV29-1 and TRBJ2-5 gives the full variable domain: SAVISQKPSRDICQRGTSLTIQCQVDSQVTMMFWYRQQPGQSLTLIATANQGSEATYESGFVIDKFPISRPNLTFSTLTVSNMSPEDSSIYLCSVTGAEETQYFGPGTRLLVL.

This clonotype was detected a few times. V is TRBV20-1 and J is TRBJ2-1; D perhaps matches TRBD1 (5 bases). V gave up 6 bases and J gave up 0 bases, with 12 bases separating them. The CDR3 contains 14 residues. Per the germline V gene, CDR1 is DFQATT and CDR2 is SNEGSKA (reference sequence). The CDR3 DNA reads as TGCAGTGCGACAGACCGAACCTCCTACAATGAGCAGTTCTTC. Encoded protein: CSATDRTSYNEQFF.

The chain joins TRBV10-3 to TRBJ2-5; 11 nucleotides match TRBD2. The J call is in doubt because the DNA end fits TRBJ2-1 better. The CDR3 totals 15 residues. The germline V gene has CDR1 ENHRY and CDR2 SYGVKD. CDR3 in DNA: TGTGCCATCAGTGAGCCTCCTAGCGGGAGGAGTGAGCAGTTCTTC. Translating it yields CAISEPPSGRSEQFF.

The chain employs TRBV18 and TRBJ1-1; D perhaps matches TRBD1 (5 bases). This CDR3 has 14 residues. V lost 6 bases to trimming and J lost 3 bases, with 14 bases between them. Germline V lookup: CDR1 KGHSH, CDR2 LQKENI. CDR3 sequence reads: CASSPRGVDTEAFF. The CDR3 nucleotides are TGTGCCAGCTCTCCCAGAGGGGTTGACACTGAAGCTTTCTTT.

This chain connects TRBV2 to TRBJ2-4, with 7 bases that match TRBD1. V shed 5 bases and J 8 bases; nucleotides not matched to a gene: 3. The CDR3 loop spans 12 amino acids. The germline V gene has CDR1 SNHLY and CDR2 FYNNEI. CDR3 loop: CASSTGEYIQYF. The CDR3 coding sequence is TGTGCCAGCAGTACAGGGGAGTACATTCAGTACTTC.

The rearrangement links TRBV5-5 to TRBJ2-3; D may be TRBD1 or TRBD2 (6 bases each). The V gene lost 5 bases and the J gene lost 8 bases, with 15 bases spanning the gap. Germline loops: CDR1 SGHKS, CDR2 YYEKEE (reference sequence). This CDR3 is built from 13 residues. The chain's CDR3 is CASSLNRGATQYF. Written as DNA, the CDR3 is TGTGCCAGCAGTTTAAATAGGGGGGCTACGCAGTATTTT.

This chain joins TRBV20-1 and TRBJ1-1, with 7 bases fitting TRBD1. The V segment lost 6 bases and the J segment 12 bases; nucleotides outside the gene matches: 16. Per germline, CDR1 DFQATT and CDR2 SNEGSKA (reference sequence). The CDR3 runs to 13 residues. This CDR3 is CSALFPDRVGSFF. The CDR3 DNA reads TGCAGTGCCTTATTTCCTGACAGGGTCGGGTCTTTCTTT.

This clonotype was counted between two and nine times. The chain has TRBV6-2 or TRBV6-3 and TRBJ2-6, with D unresolved. Trimming took 4 bases from V and 0 from J, leaving 13 bases between them. The length of the CDR3 is 17 residues. Per the germline V gene, CDR1 is MNHEY and CDR2 is SVGEGT. In DNA, the CDR3 is TGTGCCAGCAGTTTACGGGTTCCCAGCTCTGGGGCCAACGTCCTGACTTTC. Translation gives CASSLRVPSSGANVLTF.